The clone carrying this T cell receptor beta chain has a handful of counts. The sample belongs to a study of blood T cell repertoires in COVID-19. Study overall: Samples taken during acute and convalescent COVID-19 were collected in the United States, Italy and Spain.

Profiled with immunoSEQ multiplex PCR; TCRdb holds only in-frame clones, not every one. The profile covers about 270,000 clones, with 70% to 90% appearing a single time and approximately 12% taken by the ten largest. Specimen: peripheral blood. This clonotype was sampled from a woman in her twenties or thirties with COVID-19, enrolled during active disease.

CDR3 nucleotide sequence: TGCGCCAGCAGCTTGGGAGATCTCGCTGAAGCTTTCTTT. Its translation is CASSLGDLAEAFF. V gene TRBV5-1 combines with J gene TRBJ1-1; unclear D gene. CDR1 and CDR2 (germline): SGHRS, YFSETQ. The CDR3 is 13 amino acids. V was trimmed by 0 bases and J by 6 bases, leaving 9 bases between them.